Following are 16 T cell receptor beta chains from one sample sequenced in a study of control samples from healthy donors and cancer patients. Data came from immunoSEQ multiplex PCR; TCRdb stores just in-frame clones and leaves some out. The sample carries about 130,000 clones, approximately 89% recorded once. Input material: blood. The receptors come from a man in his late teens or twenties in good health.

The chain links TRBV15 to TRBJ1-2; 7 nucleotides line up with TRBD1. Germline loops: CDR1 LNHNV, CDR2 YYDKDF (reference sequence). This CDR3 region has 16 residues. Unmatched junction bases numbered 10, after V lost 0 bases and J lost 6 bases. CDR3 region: CATSRDTRGRGDGYTF. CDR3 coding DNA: TGTGCCACCAGCAGAGATACGCGGGGCAGGGGGGATGGCTACACCTTC.

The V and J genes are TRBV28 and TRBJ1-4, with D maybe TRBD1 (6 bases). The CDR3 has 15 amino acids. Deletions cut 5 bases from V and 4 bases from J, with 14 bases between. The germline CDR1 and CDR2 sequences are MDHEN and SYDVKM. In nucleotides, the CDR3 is TGTGCCAGCAGTGCTGACGGGGGGCTTAATGAAAAACTGTTTTTT. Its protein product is CASSADGGLNEKLFF. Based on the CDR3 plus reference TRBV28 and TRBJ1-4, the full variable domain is DVKVTQSSRYLVKRTGEKVFLECVQDMDHENMFWYRQDPGLGLRLIYFSYDVKMKEKGDIPEGYSVSREKKERFSLILESASTNQTSMYLCASSADGGLNEKLFFGSGTQLSVL.

The CDR3 DNA reads as TGCGCCAGCAGCCAAATAACAGGGACAGATACGCAGTATTTT. This translates into CASSQITGTDTQYF. The chain combines TRBV4-1 with TRBJ2-3; D might be TRBD1 (6 bases). Germline CDR1 and CDR2: MGHRA and YSYEKL. The germline V and J ends were trimmed by 2 bases and 3 bases, with 9 bases remaining between them. The CDR3 is made up of 14 amino acids.

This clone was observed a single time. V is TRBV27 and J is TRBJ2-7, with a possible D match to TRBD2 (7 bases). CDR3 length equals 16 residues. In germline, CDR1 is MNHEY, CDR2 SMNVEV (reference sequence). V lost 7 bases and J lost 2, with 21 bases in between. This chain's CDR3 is CASTNSGGDLTYEQYF. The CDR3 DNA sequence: TGTGCCAGCACCAACTCGGGGGGCGACTTAACCTACGAGCAGTACTTC.

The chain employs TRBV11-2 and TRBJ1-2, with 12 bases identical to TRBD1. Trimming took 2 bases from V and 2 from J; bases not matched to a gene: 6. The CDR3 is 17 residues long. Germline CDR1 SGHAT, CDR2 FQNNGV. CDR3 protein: CASSLPWDRGLNYGYTF. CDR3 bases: TGTGCCAGCAGCTTACCGTGGGACAGGGGGCTAAACTATGGCTACACCTTC. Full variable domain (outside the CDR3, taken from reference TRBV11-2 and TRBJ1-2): EAGVAQSPRYKIIEKRQSVAFWCNPISGHATLYWYQQILGQGPKLLIQFQNNGVVDDSQLPKDRFSAERLKGVDSTLKIQPAKLEDSAVYLCASSLPWDRGLNYGYTFGSGTRLTVV.

CDR3 bases: TGCGCCAGCAGCCAAGTGGTTGGAAGCTCCTACGAGCAGTACTTC. It encodes CASSQVVGSSYEQYF. The chain combines TRBV4-1 with TRBJ2-7; D is uncertain. The CDR3 length is 15 residues. From germline, CDR1 is MGHRA and CDR2 YSYEKL. Trimming pared 1 base from V and 0 bases from J, leaving 10 bases between.

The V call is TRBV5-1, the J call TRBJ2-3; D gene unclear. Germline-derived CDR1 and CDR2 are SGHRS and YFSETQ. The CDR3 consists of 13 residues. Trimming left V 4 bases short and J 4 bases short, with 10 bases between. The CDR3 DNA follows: TGCGCCAGCAGCCAAGGACGGTCAGATACGCAGTATTTT. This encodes CASSQGRSDTQYF.

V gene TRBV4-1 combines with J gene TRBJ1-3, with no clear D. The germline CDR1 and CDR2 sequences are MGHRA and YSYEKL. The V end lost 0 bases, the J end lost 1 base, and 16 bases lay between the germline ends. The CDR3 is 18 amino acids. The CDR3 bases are TGCGCCAGCAGCCAAGACCCCGGCAGGAGGATTTCTGGAAACACCATATATTTT. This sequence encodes CASSQDPGRRISGNTIYF.

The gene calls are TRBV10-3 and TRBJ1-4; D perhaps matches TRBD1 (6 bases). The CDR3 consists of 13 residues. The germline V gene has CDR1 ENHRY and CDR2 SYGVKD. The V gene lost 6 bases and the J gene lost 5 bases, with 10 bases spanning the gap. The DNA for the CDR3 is TGTGCCATCAGGGGGGGGCCGAATGAAAAACTGTTTTTT. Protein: CAIRGGPNEKLFF.

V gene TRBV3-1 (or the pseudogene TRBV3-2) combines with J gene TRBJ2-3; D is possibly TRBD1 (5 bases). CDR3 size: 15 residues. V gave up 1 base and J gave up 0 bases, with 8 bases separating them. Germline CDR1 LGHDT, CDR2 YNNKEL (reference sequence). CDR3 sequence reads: CASSQGAGSTDTQYF. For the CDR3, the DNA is TGTGCCAGCAGCCAAGGGGCAGGGAGCACAGATACGCAGTATTTT.

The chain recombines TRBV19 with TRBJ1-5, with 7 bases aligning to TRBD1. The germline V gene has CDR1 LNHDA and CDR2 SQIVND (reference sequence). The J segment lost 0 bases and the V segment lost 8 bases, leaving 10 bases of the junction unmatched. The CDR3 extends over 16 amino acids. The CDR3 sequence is CASSTGATYSNQPQHF. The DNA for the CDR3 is TGTGCCAGTTCCACAGGGGCTACATATAGCAATCAGCCCCAGCATTTT.

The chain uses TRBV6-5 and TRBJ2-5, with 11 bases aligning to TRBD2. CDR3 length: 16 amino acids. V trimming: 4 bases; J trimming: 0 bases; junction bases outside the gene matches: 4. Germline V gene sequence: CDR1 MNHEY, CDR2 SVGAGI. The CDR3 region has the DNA TGTGCCAGCAGTTGGGCTAGCGGGGGGTACCAAGAGACCCAGTACTTC. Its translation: CASSWASGGYQETQYF.

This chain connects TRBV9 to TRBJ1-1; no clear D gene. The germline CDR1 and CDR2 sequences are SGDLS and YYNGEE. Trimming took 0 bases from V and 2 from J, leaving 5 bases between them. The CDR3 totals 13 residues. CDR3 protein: CASSVDINTEAFF. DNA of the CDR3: TGTGCCAGCAGCGTAGACATAAACACTGAAGCTTTCTTT.

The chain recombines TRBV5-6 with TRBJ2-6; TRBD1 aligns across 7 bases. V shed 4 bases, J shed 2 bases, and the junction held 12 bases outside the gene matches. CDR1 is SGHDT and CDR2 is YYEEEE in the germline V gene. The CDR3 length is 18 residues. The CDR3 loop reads CASSEGAGALTGANVLTF. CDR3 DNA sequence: TGTGCCAGCAGCGAGGGGGCAGGGGCTCTTACTGGGGCCAACGTCCTGACTTTC.

Here the CDR3 reads CASSLAHWRGRITGELFF. As DNA, the CDR3 is TGTGCCAGCAGCTTAGCCCATTGGAGGGGGCGCATCACCGGGGAGCTGTTTTTT. The V and J genes are TRBV11-2 and TRBJ2-2, with D perhaps matching TRBD1 (7 bases). V was shortened by 1 base and J by 4 bases, with 19 bases between the two germline ends. The length of the CDR3 is 18 residues. Germline CDR1 SGHAT, CDR2 FQNNGV.

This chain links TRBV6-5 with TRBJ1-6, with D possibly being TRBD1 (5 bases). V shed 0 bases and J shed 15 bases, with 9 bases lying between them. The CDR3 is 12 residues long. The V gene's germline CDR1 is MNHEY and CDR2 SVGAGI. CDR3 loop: CASSYSGGSLHF. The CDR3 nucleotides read TGTGCCAGCAGTTACTCGGGGGGGAGCCTCCACTTT.